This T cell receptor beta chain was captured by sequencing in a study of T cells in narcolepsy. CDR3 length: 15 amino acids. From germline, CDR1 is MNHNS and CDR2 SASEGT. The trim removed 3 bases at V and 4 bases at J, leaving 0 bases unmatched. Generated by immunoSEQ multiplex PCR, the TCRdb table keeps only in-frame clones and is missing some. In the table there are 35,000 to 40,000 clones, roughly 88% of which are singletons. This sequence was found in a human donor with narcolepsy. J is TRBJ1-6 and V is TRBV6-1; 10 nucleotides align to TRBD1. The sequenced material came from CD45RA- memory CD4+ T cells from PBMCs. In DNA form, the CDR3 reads TGTGCCAGCAGTGAGGGACAGGGGTATAATTCACCCCTCCACTTT. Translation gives CASSEGQGYNSPLHF.